The 12 T cell receptor beta chains reported below all come from one sample, sequenced in a study of blood T cell repertoires in COVID-19. The table came from immunoSEQ multiplex PCR; TCRdb's copy has only in-frame clones and leaves some out. The table has about 140,000 clones, around 86% seen once. Source material: peripheral blood. Receptors originate from a human donor in a cohort sampled during active COVID-19.

V gene TRBV2 combines with J gene TRBJ1-5; the D is unclear. CDR3 length equals 14 residues. V lost 3 bases to trimming and J lost 3 bases, with 9 bases between them. Per germline, CDR1 SNHLY and CDR2 FYNNEI. DNA of the CDR3: TGTGCCAGCAGTGAGAGGAGGGACAATCAGCCCCAGCATTTT. Protein: CASSERRDNQPQHF.

The J gene is TRBJ1-2, the V gene TRBV2; the match to TRBD1 covers 9 bases. The CDR3 spans 14 residues. V lost 7 bases, J lost 6 bases, and 9 bases stayed unmatched. Looked up from germline, CDR1 is SNHLY and CDR2 is FYNNEI. The CDR3 region has the DNA TGTGCCAGCACTCTAGGGGGACAGGGTGATGGCTACACCTTC. This sequence encodes CASTLGGQGDGYTF.

The chain employs TRBV2 and TRBJ1-2, with unresolved D. Germline assignment: CDR1 SNHLY and CDR2 FYNNEI. This CDR3 is 12 amino acids long. Trimming stripped 6 bases from V and 2 bases from J, with 7 bases between. The CDR3 DNA follows: TGTGCCAGCAGCACAGAAAACTATGGCTACACCTTC. Translated: CASSTENYGYTF.

The chain combines TRBV7-2 with TRBJ1-4; 8 bases are shared with TRBD1. Germline trimming cut 2 bases from V and 8 bases from J; bases unmatched to any gene: 13. CDR3 size: 17 residues. The germline gives CDR1 SGHTA, CDR2 FQGNSA. CDR3 sequence reads: CASSLNMVGQGGEKLFF. The CDR3 DNA sequence: TGTGCCAGCAGCTTAAATATGGTCGGACAGGGAGGAGAAAAACTGTTTTTT.

This chain uses TRBV5-6 with TRBJ2-7; TRBD2 matches 12 bases. Germline assignment: CDR1 SGHDT and CDR2 YYEEEE. The ends lost 5 bases at V and 4 bases at J; junction bases unmatched: 7. The CDR3 covers 15 residues. CDR3 residues: CASSPGTSGYYEQYF. The CDR3 DNA follows: TGTGCCAGCAGTCCCGGGACTAGCGGGTATTACGAGCAGTACTTC.

The V gene is TRBV11-3, the J gene TRBJ2-3; D might be TRBD2 (6 bases). The CDR3 covers 14 residues. Trimming shortened V by 3 bases and J by 7 bases, and 14 bases separated the two germline ends. CDR1 is SGHNT and CDR2 is YENEEA in the germline V gene. CDR3 loop: CASSFGSPSHTQYF. As DNA, the CDR3 is TGTGCCAGCAGCTTCGGGAGCCCGTCACATACGCAGTATTTT.

V and J are TRBV7-8 and TRBJ2-7; 8 positions agree with TRBD1. After removal of 4 bases from V and 2 bases from J, the junction contained 4 bases not matched to a gene. CDR1 SGHVS and CDR2 FQNEAQ come from the germline V gene. This CDR3 spans 14 amino acids. The CDR3 sequence: CASSSIRGPYEQYF. The CDR3 DNA reads as TGTGCCAGCAGCTCTATCAGGGGGCCCTACGAGCAGTACTTC.

The chain links TRBV5-6 to TRBJ2-7; perhaps TRBD1 as D (6 bases). Trimming took off 4 bases at V and 4 bases at J, with 18 bases between the two ends. The germline CDR1 and CDR2 sequences are SGHDT and YYEEEE. This CDR3 has 15 residues. The CDR3 DNA reads TGTGCCAGCAGCCCCTTTAGGGGGAGAAGGTACGAGCAGTACTTC. Its translation: CASSPFRGRRYEQYF. Using reference TRBV5-6 and TRBJ2-7 for the parts outside the CDR3, the full variable domain is DAGVTQSPTHLIKTRGQQVTLRCSPKSGHDTVSWYQQALGQGPQFIFQYYEEEERQRGNFPDRFSGHQFPNYSSELNVNALLLGDSALYLCASSPFRGRRYEQYFGPGTRLTVT.

The CDR3 loop reads CASSFVVGDYEQYF. CDR3 sequence (DNA): TGTGCCAGCAGCTTTGTGGTGGGAGATTACGAGCAGTACTTC. The rearrangement joins TRBV7-9 to TRBJ2-7; maybe TRBD2 (5 bases). The CDR3 is 14 amino acids. V dropped 3 bases and J dropped 4 bases, with 13 bases sitting between them. The germline V gene has CDR1 SEHNR and CDR2 FQNEAQ (reference sequence).

The genes are TRBV7-9 and TRBJ1-2; possible D gene TRBD1, 5 bases. V was cut by 10 bases and J by 7 bases, with 19 bases left in between. Germline assignment: CDR1 SEHNR and CDR2 FQNEAQ (reference sequence). The CDR3 spans 13 residues. The CDR3: CATLASWGAGYTF. The CDR3 bases are TGTGCCACCCTGGCTAGTTGGGGCGCTGGCTACACCTTC.

The chain combines TRBV11-3 with TRBJ2-1; the D is unclear. This CDR3 has 14 residues. CDR1 and CDR2 (germline): SGHNT, YENEEA. V was pared by 0 bases and J by 4 bases, with 7 bases between. The DNA of the CDR3 is TGTGCCAGCAGCTTAGATGGCGGTTACAATGAGCAGTTCTTC. Amino acids: CASSLDGGYNEQFF.

The V call is TRBV11-1, the J call TRBJ1-2; D is possibly TRBD1 (5 bases). From germline, CDR1 is SGHAT and CDR2 FQDESV (reference sequence). Trimming took 3 bases from V and 5 from J, leaving 16 bases between them. The CDR3 totals 15 residues. CDR3 DNA: TGTGCCAGCAGCTTTGGTTCCGCAGGGATATATGGCTACACCTTC. It specifies CASSFGSAGIYGYTF.